These 14 T cell receptor beta chains originate from one sample sequenced in a study of CD8+ T cells in alopecia areata. Stated treatment: oral pan-JAK inhibitor, 5-10 mg twice daily. Investigators isolated RNA and reverse transcribed it into cDNA to act as the sequencing template. Assay: immunoSEQ multiplex PCR; the TCRdb copy retains only in-frame clones and omits some. Of 150,000 to 200,000 clones listed, approximately 62% are singletons. The sample in question was CD4+ T cells sorted from blood, obtained at week 24, from a patient treated with tofacitinib. These receptors all stem from a human donor with alopecia areata.

V usage is TRBV29-1 and J usage is TRBJ1-6, with D perhaps TRBD1 (5 bases). The CDR3 contains 15 residues. Trimming removed 6 bases from V and 6 bases from J, with 18 bases in between. CDR1 is SQVTM, CDR2 ANQGSEA, per germline. CDR3 residues: CSVRSGTGINSPLHF. CDR3 in DNA: TGCAGCGTCCGATCCGGGACGGGGATTAATTCACCCCTCCACTTT.

This chain links TRBV2 with TRBJ2-7; 14 bases map to TRBD2. This CDR3 is built from 15 residues. V shed 4 bases and J 5 bases; nucleotides not matched to a gene: 4. Germline V CDR1 and CDR2: SNHLY, FYNNEI. In DNA, the CDR3 is TGTGCCAGCAGTGCCCCGGGACTAGCGGGGGACGAGCAGTACTTC. Residues: CASSAPGLAGDEQYF.

The chain is built from TRBV5-1 and TRBJ2-1, with D unresolved. CDR1 is SGHRS, CDR2 YFSETQ, per germline. V gave up 0 bases and J gave up 10 bases, with 8 bases separating them. CDR3 size: 12 residues. The CDR3 sequence: CASSLVSREQFF. CDR3 sequence (DNA): TGCGCCAGCAGCTTGGTGTCCAGAGAGCAGTTCTTC.

The sample holds a few counts of this clone. The genes are TRBV30 and TRBJ2-3; D is ambiguous. The CDR3 sequence is 12 residues long. V gave up 3 bases and J gave up 2 bases, with 6 bases separating them. Germline V gives CDR1 GTSNPN, CDR2 SVGIG (reference sequence). Written as DNA, the CDR3 is TGTGCCTGGAGGGAGTCCACAGATACGCAGTATTTT. It specifies CAWRESTDTQYF. Full variable domain (remainder filled in from reference TRBV30 and TRBJ2-3): SQTIHQWPATLVQPVGSPLSLECTVEGTSNPNLYWYRQAAGRGLQLLFYSVGIGQISSEVPQNLSASRPQDRQFILSSKKLLLSDSGFYLCAWRESTDTQYFGPGTRLTVL.

This chain joins TRBV2 and TRBJ2-5; D perhaps matches TRBD1 (6 bases). Germline values: CDR1 SNHLY, CDR2 FYNNEI. V was trimmed by 4 bases and J by 3 bases, leaving 9 bases between them. The CDR3 is 13 residues long. The CDR3 region is CASSVGQKETQYF. The CDR3 DNA reads as TGTGCCAGCAGTGTTGGACAGAAAGAGACCCAGTACTTC.

This clone was seen more than once but under ten times. The chain recombines TRBV4-1 with TRBJ2-3, with 7 bases lining up with TRBD2. The V gene end was trimmed by 4 bases and the J gene end by 1 base; junction bases not matched to a gene: 11. The CDR3 is 17 residues long. Germline V lookup: CDR1 MGHRA, CDR2 YSYEKL. The CDR3 loop is CASSPPDSSGGTDTQYF. Written as DNA, the CDR3 is TGCGCCAGCAGCCCCCCAGACTCGAGCGGGGGCACAGATACGCAGTATTTT.

The chain recombines TRBV25-1 with TRBJ2-3, with D hard to call. Germline V gene lookup returns CDR1 MGHDK and CDR2 SYGVNS. V lost 4 bases and J 6 bases, leaving 17 bases between the germline ends. The CDR3 has 15 amino acids. As DNA, the CDR3 is TGTGCCAGCAGTGGCGGACCCCAACGGGCGGATACGCAGTATTTT. Translation gives CASSGGPQRADTQYF.

V gene TRBV15 combines with J gene TRBJ1-6, with D uncertain. The CDR3 runs 14 residues. CDR1 is LNHNV and CDR2 is YYDKDF in the germline V gene (reference sequence). V was shortened by 0 bases and J by 5 bases, with 5 bases between the two germline ends. CDR3 loop: CATSRDGNNSPLHF. In DNA form, the CDR3 reads TGTGCCACCAGCAGAGACGGGAATAATTCACCCCTCCACTTT.

The rearrangement joins TRBV5-4 to TRBJ1-6; D perhaps matches TRBD1 (5 bases). The CDR3 contains 15 residues. The V and J ends lost 4 bases and 14 bases respectively, with 22 bases between them. Germline V gene data show CDR1 as SGHNT and CDR2 as YYREEE (reference sequence). CDR3 residues: CASSPGASGGIALHF. CDR3 DNA: TGTGCCAGCAGCCCCGGGGCCAGTGGGGGTATAGCCCTCCACTTT.

This chain links TRBV6-4 with TRBJ2-5; possibly TRBD1 for D (6 bases). Germline V gene lookup returns CDR1 MRHNA and CDR2 SNTAGT. This CDR3 has 13 residues. The V gene lost 3 bases and the J gene lost 12 bases, with 17 bases spanning the gap. The DNA of the CDR3 is TGTGCCAGCAGTGAAAATGACAGGACCGCGAAGTACTTC. Its protein product is CASSENDRTAKYF.

The V and J genes are TRBV5-1 and TRBJ2-5; tentatively, D is TRBD2 (6 bases). Trimming removed 4 bases at V and 1 base at J, with 20 bases between. There are 17 residues in the CDR3. Germline V gene lookup returns CDR1 SGHRS and CDR2 YFSETQ. DNA for the CDR3: TGCGCCAGCAGCGGTGGGGTTGGCGGGGCCCTCCAAGAGACCCAGTACTTC. It specifies CASSGGVGGALQETQYF. The full variable domain, in which reference TRBV5-1 and TRBJ2-5 provide the parts outside the CDR3, is KAGVTQTPRYLIKTRGQQVTLSCSPISGHRSVSWYQQTPGQGLQFLFEYFSETQRNKGNFPGRFSGRQFSNSRSEMNVSTLELGDSALYLCASSGGVGGALQETQYFGPGTRLLVL.

The chain uses TRBV4-1 and TRBJ2-4, with TRBD1 identical over 11 bases. Germline V gives CDR1 MGHRA, CDR2 YSYEKL. After removal of 4 bases from V and 8 bases from J, the junction contained 7 bases not matched to a gene. This CDR3 spans 15 amino acids. In DNA, the CDR3 is TGCGCCAGCAGCCCAGGACAGGGGGCGTCGGACATTCAGTACTTC. Its translation is CASSPGQGASDIQYF.

The chain couples TRBV11-2 to TRBJ1-6, with 8 bases identical to TRBD1. The germline gives CDR1 SGHAT, CDR2 FQNNGV. The CDR3 extends over 16 amino acids. J lost 6 bases, V lost 1 base, and 5 bases had no gene match. CDR3 bases: TGTGCCAGCAGCTTAGTAGCGGGACAGGCTAATTCACCCCTCCACTTT. This codes for CASSLVAGQANSPLHF.

The genes are TRBV29-1 and TRBJ2-3; 12 bases line up with TRBD2. Germline values: CDR1 SQVTM, CDR2 ANQGSEA. J gave up 7 bases and V 6 bases, and 8 bases lay outside the gene matches. The CDR3 runs to 14 residues. The CDR3 DNA reads as TGCAGCGTGGTCTCTAGCGGGGGGGCGTATACGCAGTATTTT. It specifies CSVVSSGGAYTQYF.